Below, 26 T cell receptor beta chains from the same sample are listed, as sequenced in a study of post-analysis software for immune sequencing data. General study findings and limits: Elevated frequency relative to controls characterized roughly five TRBV segments in patients, TRBV5-6, TRBV5-1 and TRBV20-1 among them.

Unique molecular identifiers tagged the TCR beta cDNA libraries. MiXCR was run by TCRdb on the PCR reads, yielding one entry per CDR3 protein. The sample lists about 820,000 distinct CDR3 sequences; approximately 50% were seen once. No cognate antigen is known for these TCRs. The sequenced sample consisted of blood. The receptors stem from a girl aged 10-17 years with multiple sclerosis.

This chain links TRBV6-2 or TRBV6-3 with TRBJ2-5; D unresolved. From germline, CDR1 is MNHEY and CDR2 SVGEGT. Trimming took 4 bases from V and 2 from J, leaving 8 bases between them. There are 13 residues in the CDR3. Here the CDR3 reads CASSSFVQETQYF. The CDR3 DNA sequence: TGTGCCAGCAGTTCATTCGTACAAGAGACCCAGTACTTC.

V gene TRBV7-8 combines with J gene TRBJ1-4; D gene unclear. Looked up from germline, CDR1 is SGHVS and CDR2 is FQNEAQ. Trimming pared 5 bases from V and 5 bases from J, leaving 15 bases between. The CDR3 has 15 residues. DNA of the CDR3: TGTGCCAGCAGCGCGCTAAGGAGGGAGAATGAAAAACTGTTTTTT. As protein: CASSALRRENEKLFF.

This clonotype appeared a few times. The V gene is TRBV20-1, the J gene TRBJ2-1; maybe TRBD1 (7 bases). Trimming left V 2 bases short and J 7 bases short, with 18 bases between. The CDR3 spans 15 residues. Germline V gives CDR1 DFQATT, CDR2 SNEGSKA (reference sequence). As DNA, the CDR3 is TGCAGTGCTAGAAGGGACAGCGGGTCGTGGAATGAGCAGTTCTTC. It translates to CSARRDSGSWNEQFF.

The J gene is TRBJ2-5, the V gene TRBV30; 9 bases line up with TRBD1. The J call could be wrong; TRBJ2-7 is a better fit for the DNA end. CDR1 is GTSNPN, CDR2 SVGIG, per germline (reference sequence). The CDR3 consists of 15 residues. The DNA of the CDR3 is TGTGCCTGGAGTCCCCCGGGACAGGGATTCTACGAGCAGTACTTC. Translating gives CAWSPPGQGFYEQYF.

The J gene is TRBJ2-1, the V gene TRBV5-1; 8 bases match TRBD2. Trimming removed 4 bases from V and 0 bases from J; junction bases left unmatched: 12. The CDR3 sequence is 18 residues long. The V gene's germline CDR1 is SGHRS and CDR2 YFSETQ. CDR3 bases: TGCGCCAGCAGCCCGGGAGGTAGCGGGATACACTCCTACAATGAGCAGTTCTTC. It is translated as CASSPGGSGIHSYNEQFF. Complete variable domain (other parts from reference TRBV5-1 and TRBJ2-1): KAGVTQTPRYLIKTRGQQVTLSCSPISGHRSVSWYQQTPGQGLQFLFEYFSETQRNKGNFPGRFSGRQFSNSRSEMNVSTLELGDSALYLCASSPGGSGIHSYNEQFFGPGTRLTVL.

In this sample, this clonotype turned up a few times. V is TRBV3-1 and J is TRBJ2-4; 7 nucleotides match TRBD2. The V and J ends lost 2 bases and 7 bases, in that order; junction bases with no gene match: 26. The CDR3 loop spans 21 amino acids. The germline V gene encodes CDR1 LGHDT and CDR2 YNNKEL (reference sequence). CDR3 in amino acids: CASSQRLSGATHSPPRNIQYF. DNA of the CDR3: TGTGCCAGCAGCCAAAGACTAAGCGGGGCCACTCACAGCCCTCCAAGGAACATTCAGTACTTC.

The chain combines TRBV3-1 with TRBJ2-7, with D unresolved. The CDR3 loop spans 14 amino acids. CDR1 and CDR2 (germline): LGHDT, YNNKEL (reference sequence). V lost 1 base to trimming and J lost 3 bases, with 10 bases between them. Here the CDR3 DNA reads TGTGCCAGCAGCCAAGGGCCTAAGATCTACGAGCAGTACTTC. Protein: CASSQGPKIYEQYF.

The rearrangement joins TRBV11-2 to TRBJ1-2; 7 bases map to TRBD1. V trimming: 1 base; J trimming: 8 bases; junction bases outside the gene matches: 13. The germline V gene encodes CDR1 SGHAT and CDR2 FQNNGV. The CDR3 totals 16 residues. The CDR3 nucleotides are TGTGCCAGCAGCTTAGGTTGGGGCCGGGACAGCAAGGGCTACACCTTC. Translated, it gives CASSLGWGRDSKGYTF.

There are many counts of this clonotype. The chain has TRBV2 and TRBJ2-4; 10 bases agree with TRBD1. This CDR3 is built from 15 residues. Germline CDR1 SNHLY, CDR2 FYNNEI. Trimming removed 6 bases from V and 7 bases from J; junction bases left unmatched: 9. The CDR3, as DNA: TGTGCCAGCAGGACCCGGGACAGGGGTAGGAACATTCAGTACTTC. Amino acids: CASRTRDRGRNIQYF.

Only a few counts were recorded for this clonotype. V and J are TRBV5-1 and TRBJ2-3; D is uncertain. The length of the CDR3 is 15 residues. V shed 2 bases and J shed 0 bases, with 10 bases lying between them. Looked up from germline, CDR1 is SGHRS and CDR2 is YFSETQ. The CDR3 loop reads CASSLRTASTDTQYF. CDR3 bases: TGCGCCAGCAGCTTAAGGACCGCTAGCACAGATACGCAGTATTTT. The full variable domain, its missing parts supplied by reference TRBV5-1 and TRBJ2-3, is KAGVTQTPRYLIKTRGQQVTLSCSPISGHRSVSWYQQTPGQGLQFLFEYFSETQRNKGNFPGRFSGRQFSNSRSEMNVSTLELGDSALYLCASSLRTASTDTQYFGPGTRLTVL.

The chain has TRBV7-8 and TRBJ2-1; D is perhaps TRBD1 or TRBD2 (5 bases each). Trimming stripped 4 bases from V and 3 bases from J, with 16 bases between. The CDR3 covers 16 residues. Germline values: CDR1 SGHVS, CDR2 FQNEAQ. CDR3 in amino acids: CASSSAHRDGYNEQFF. The DNA for the CDR3 is TGTGCCAGCAGCTCCGCCCACCGGGACGGCTACAATGAGCAGTTCTTC.

This clonotype was seen a few times. V and J are TRBV5-1 and TRBJ2-7, with 7 bases matching TRBD1. Germline CDR1 and CDR2: SGHRS and YFSETQ. V lost 4 bases and J lost 5; bases outside the gene matches: 9. The CDR3 runs 14 residues. The chain's CDR3 is CASSVTGWFNEQYF. CDR3 DNA sequence: TGCGCCAGCAGCGTGACAGGGTGGTTCAACGAGCAGTACTTC. Looking up the rest from reference TRBV5-1 and TRBJ2-7 gives the full variable domain: KAGVTQTPRYLIKTRGQQVTLSCSPISGHRSVSWYQQTPGQGLQFLFEYFSETQRNKGNFPGRFSGRQFSNSRSEMNVSTLELGDSALYLCASSVTGWFNEQYFGPGTRLTVT.

This clonotype was detected ten times or more. This chain uses TRBV29-1 with TRBJ2-7, with a possible D match to TRBD2 (6 bases). There are 13 residues in the CDR3. V was shortened by 4 bases and J by 6 bases, with 16 bases between the two germline ends. Germline V CDR1 and CDR2: SQVTM, ANQGSEA. CDR3 sequence (DNA): TGCAGCGTTGGGGCCAATCAGGGAGGCGAGCAGTACTTC. Translation gives CSVGANQGGEQYF.

V usage is TRBV20-1 and J usage is TRBJ1-1; D is unresolved. Trimming left V 0 bases short and J 4 bases short, with 6 bases between. The CDR3 runs 12 residues. Germline CDR1 DFQATT, CDR2 SNEGSKA (reference sequence). This CDR3 reads CSARDFGTEAFF. CDR3 nucleotides: TGCAGTGCTAGAGATTTCGGCACTGAAGCTTTCTTT.

V and J are TRBV20-1 and TRBJ2-7, with D hard to call. V lost 5 bases and J lost 2, with 10 bases in between. Germline loops: CDR1 DFQATT, CDR2 SNEGSKA (reference sequence). The CDR3 loop spans 12 amino acids. The CDR3 loop is CSAGPATYEQYF. The CDR3 DNA sequence: TGCAGTGCTGGGCCCGCCACCTACGAGCAGTACTTC.

This sequence joins TRBV18 and TRBJ2-6; D may be TRBD2 (5 bases). CDR1 and CDR2 from the germline V gene are KGHSH and LQKENI. There are 16 residues in the CDR3. The V and J ends lost 4 bases and 0 bases respectively, with 10 bases between them. The CDR3 loop reads CASSREGRSGANVLTF. The CDR3 nucleotides are TGTGCCAGCTCACGAGAGGGTCGCTCTGGGGCCAACGTCCTGACTTTC.

The V call is TRBV6-1, the J call TRBJ2-7; a possible D gene is TRBD2 (6 bases). The V end was cut by 6 bases, the J end by 3 bases, with 15 bases between. This CDR3 comprises 14 residues. CDR1 is MNHNS, CDR2 SASEGT, per germline. The CDR3 loop is CASSLGRENYEQYF. In DNA form, the CDR3 reads TGTGCCAGCAGCCTGGGACGGGAGAACTACGAGCAGTACTTC.

Many counts were recorded for this clonotype. The chain recombines TRBV20-1 with TRBJ1-5; 7 bases fit TRBD1. The V gene end was trimmed by 3 bases and the J gene end by 13 bases; junction bases not matched to a gene: 21. This CDR3 has 16 residues. Germline-derived CDR1 and CDR2 are DFQATT and SNEGSKA (reference sequence). CDR3 nucleotides: TGCAGTGCTAGGACTACATACGGGACAGACATTATATCGCAGCATTTT. Translated: CSARTTYGTDIISQHF.

V gene TRBV15 combines with J gene TRBJ2-1; D might be TRBD1 or TRBD2, each matching 5 bases. Looked up from germline, CDR1 is LNHNV and CDR2 is YYDKDF (reference sequence). The CDR3 extends over 15 amino acids. Trimming took 5 bases from V and 9 from J, leaving 20 bases between them. CDR3 in amino acids: CATSVPGTISAEQFF. CDR3 bases: TGTGCCACCAGCGTCCCCGGGACGATCAGTGCTGAGCAGTTCTTC.

The rearrangement uses TRBV7-9 and TRBJ2-7; D not certain. Per the germline V gene, CDR1 is SEHNR and CDR2 is FQNEAQ (reference sequence). The germline V and J ends were trimmed by 4 bases and 2 bases, with 18 bases remaining between them. The CDR3 is made up of 16 amino acids. The CDR3 nucleotides are TGTGCCAGCAGCTCCGCTGGAGATGGGCATCCCTACGAGCAGTACTTC. Protein sequence: CASSSAGDGHPYEQYF.

The genes are TRBV10-3 and TRBJ2-1, with 7 bases lining up with TRBD1. Trimming removed 5 bases from V and 13 bases from J; junction bases left unmatched: 11. The CDR3 is made up of 13 amino acids. From germline, CDR1 is ENHRY and CDR2 SYGVKD. CDR3 sequence reads: CAISLTGKETQFF. The CDR3 DNA is TGTGCCATCAGTCTGACAGGGAAAGAGACCCAGTTCTTC.

The V gene is TRBV18, the J gene TRBJ2-7; 8 nucleotides agree with TRBD1. Losses at the gene ends were 0 bases for V and 2 bases for J; bases not matched to a gene: 6. CDR1 KGHSH and CDR2 LQKENI come from the germline V gene. The CDR3 contains 16 residues. CDR3 residues: CASSPPKDRVPYEQYF. In DNA form, the CDR3 reads TGTGCCAGCTCACCACCGAAGGACAGGGTGCCCTACGAGCAGTACTTC. Combining the CDR3 with reference TRBV18 and TRBJ2-7 gives the whole variable domain NAGVMQNPRHLVRRRGQEARLRCSPMKGHSHVYWYRQLPEEGLKFMVYLQKENIIDESGMPKERFSAEFPKEGPSILRIQQVVRGDSAAYFCASSPPKDRVPYEQYFGPGTRLTVT.

The chain joins TRBV20-1 to TRBJ1-2; 10 bases are a match to TRBD1. This CDR3 has 15 amino acids. With V trimmed by 5 bases and J by 7 bases, 13 bases remained unmatched. Germline V lookup: CDR1 DFQATT, CDR2 SNEGSKA (reference sequence). DNA of the CDR3: TGCAGTGCTGACACCGGGACAGGGGTTTCGAGTGGCTACACCTTC. As protein: CSADTGTGVSSGYTF.

The chain combines TRBV12-3 or TRBV12-4 with TRBJ2-7; 9 nucleotides align to TRBD1. With V trimmed by 1 base and J by 6 bases, 4 bases remained unmatched. This CDR3 contains 14 residues. CDR3 in amino acids: CASSLGTGVREQYF. CDR3 bases: TGTGCCAGCAGTTTAGGGACAGGGGTTCGCGAGCAGTACTTC.

The chain joins TRBV29-1 to TRBJ2-5; perhaps TRBD2 as D (6 bases). V lost 4 bases and J 11 bases, leaving 17 bases between the germline ends. The CDR3 is 12 residues long. Germline V lookup: CDR1 SQVTM, CDR2 ANQGSEA. The CDR3 spells CSVGRGMYGQYF. The CDR3 DNA reads TGCAGCGTTGGACGGGGGATGTACGGGCAGTACTTC. The full variable domain, in which reference TRBV29-1 and TRBJ2-5 provide the parts outside the CDR3, is SAVISQKPSRDICQRGTSLTIQCQVDSQVTMMFWYRQQPGQSLTLIATANQGSEATYESGFVIDKFPISRPNLTFSTLTVSNMSPEDSSIYLCSVGRGMYGQYFGPGTRLLVL.

The chain has TRBV29-1 and TRBJ1-5; TRBD1 matches 7 bases. The CDR3 length is 14 residues. Germline CDR1 SQVTM, CDR2 ANQGSEA. V trimming: 4 bases; J trimming: 3 bases; junction bases outside the gene matches: 6. CDR3 DNA sequence: TGCAGCGTTGCTTTGACAGGGACCAATCAGCCCCAGCATTTT. Residues: CSVALTGTNQPQHF.